These 4 T cell receptor beta chains share one sample of origin, sequenced in a study of beta chain features in type 1 diabetes (dated by TCRdb to 2017 to 2018). The full study reports these points: Type 1 diabetes patients showed a moderate but significant shortening of TCRB CDR3 length in all four CD4+ subsets.

These TCRs' antigens remain unknown. Receptors were amplified or captured by the immunoSEQ multiplex PCR assay. The entire amount of isolated RNA was reverse transcribed using the High Capacity cDNA Reverse Transcription Kit, so the sequenced TCRB transcripts were expressed ones. Sourced from immuneACCESS, this table was stored by TCRdb with only in-frame sequences that have V and J called. A share of the clones is absent; for the studies checked, an unresolved V gene accounts for under half, and the remainder has no known explanation. The sample data list approximately 170,000 clones, and approximately 7.8% of these were observed just once. The top ten clones comprise about 0.95% of the sample. The sequenced material came from central memory CD4+ T cells from blood. The receptors come from a woman aged 40 to 50 with type 1 diabetes.

The chain joins TRBV5-1 to TRBJ2-5; the D gene is possibly TRBD2 (5 bases). V lost 0 bases and J 5 bases, leaving 8 bases between the germline ends. This CDR3 has 13 residues. CDR1 is SGHRS, CDR2 YFSETQ, per germline. The CDR3 region has the DNA TGCGCCAGCAGCTTGGGACCGGGGGAGACCCAGTACTTC. This translates into CASSLGPGETQYF. Filled out from reference TRBV5-1 and TRBJ2-5, the complete variable domain reads KAGVTQTPRYLIKTRGQQVTLSCSPISGHRSVSWYQQTPGQGLQFLFEYFSETQRNKGNFPGRFSGRQFSNSRSEMNVSTLELGDSALYLCASSLGPGETQYFGPGTRLLVL.

In this sample, this clone turned up a few times. The chain joins TRBV7-2 to TRBJ1-2; TRBD1 agrees at 7 bases. This CDR3 region has 14 residues. Germline CDR1 is SGHTA and CDR2 is FQGNSA. Germline trimming cut 6 bases from V and 2 bases from J; bases unmatched to any gene: 6. The CDR3 DNA reads TGTGCCAGCAGGCACGACAGGGCCAACTATGGCTACACCTTC. As protein: CASRHDRANYGYTF.

This clone occurred a few times. The rearrangement joins TRBV30 to TRBJ2-7, with a weak D call TRBD1 (6 bases). Germline CDR1 and CDR2: GTSNPN and SVGIG (reference sequence). V gave up 2 bases and J gave up 3 bases, with 14 bases separating them. This CDR3 comprises 14 residues. The CDR3 DNA reads TGTGCCTGGAGTCCAAACAGGGTAGGCTACGAGCAGTACTTC. It codes for CAWSPNRVGYEQYF.

The rearrangement joins TRBV7-2 to TRBJ2-5; 15 bases align to TRBD2. V shed 1 base, J shed 5 bases, and the junction held 11 bases outside the gene matches. The CDR3 covers 19 residues. Germline V gene data show CDR1 as SGHTA and CDR2 as FQGNSA. CDR3 DNA sequence: TGTGCCAGCAGCTTAGGGACTAGCGGGAGGGGAGTGTTCGGGGAGACCCAGTACTTC. Translating it yields CASSLGTSGRGVFGETQYF.